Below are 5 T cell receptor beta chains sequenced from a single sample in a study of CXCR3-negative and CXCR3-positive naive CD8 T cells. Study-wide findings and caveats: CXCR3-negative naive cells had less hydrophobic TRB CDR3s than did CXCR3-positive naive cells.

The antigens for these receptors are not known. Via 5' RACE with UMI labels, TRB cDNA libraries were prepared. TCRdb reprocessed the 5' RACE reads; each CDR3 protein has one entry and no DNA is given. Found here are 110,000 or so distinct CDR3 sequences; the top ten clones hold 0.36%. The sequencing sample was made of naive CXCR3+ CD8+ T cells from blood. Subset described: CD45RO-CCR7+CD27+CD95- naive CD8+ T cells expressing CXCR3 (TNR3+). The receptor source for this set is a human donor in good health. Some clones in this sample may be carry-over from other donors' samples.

CDR3 sequence: CASSRRTGINIYAYEQYF. The V call is TRBV10-2, the J call TRBJ2-7; the D call from TCRdb, TRBD1, cannot be confirmed without DNA. In germline, CDR1 is WSHSY, CDR2 SAAADI. The CDR3 runs 18 residues.

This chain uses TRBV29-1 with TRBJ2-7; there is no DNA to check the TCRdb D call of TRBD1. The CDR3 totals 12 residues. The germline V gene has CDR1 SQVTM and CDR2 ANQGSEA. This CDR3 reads CSVEPGGGEQYF.

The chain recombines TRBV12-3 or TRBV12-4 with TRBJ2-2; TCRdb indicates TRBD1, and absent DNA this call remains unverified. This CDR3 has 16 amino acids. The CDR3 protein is CASSLPGTGLAGELFF.

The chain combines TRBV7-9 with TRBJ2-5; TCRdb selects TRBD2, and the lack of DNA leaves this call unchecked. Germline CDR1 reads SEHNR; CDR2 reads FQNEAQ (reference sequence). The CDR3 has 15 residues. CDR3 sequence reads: CASSLAVGLQETQYF. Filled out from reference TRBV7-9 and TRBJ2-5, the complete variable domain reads DTGVSQNPRHKITKRGQNVTFRCDPISEHNRLYWYRQTLGQGPEFLTYFQNEAQLEKSRLLSDRFSAERPKGSFSTLEIQRTEQGDSAMYLCASSLAVGLQETQYFGPGTRLLVL.

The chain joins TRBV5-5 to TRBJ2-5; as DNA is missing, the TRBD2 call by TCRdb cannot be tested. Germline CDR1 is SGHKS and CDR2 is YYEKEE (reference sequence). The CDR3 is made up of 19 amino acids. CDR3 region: CASSKGLAGGPSPLETQYF.